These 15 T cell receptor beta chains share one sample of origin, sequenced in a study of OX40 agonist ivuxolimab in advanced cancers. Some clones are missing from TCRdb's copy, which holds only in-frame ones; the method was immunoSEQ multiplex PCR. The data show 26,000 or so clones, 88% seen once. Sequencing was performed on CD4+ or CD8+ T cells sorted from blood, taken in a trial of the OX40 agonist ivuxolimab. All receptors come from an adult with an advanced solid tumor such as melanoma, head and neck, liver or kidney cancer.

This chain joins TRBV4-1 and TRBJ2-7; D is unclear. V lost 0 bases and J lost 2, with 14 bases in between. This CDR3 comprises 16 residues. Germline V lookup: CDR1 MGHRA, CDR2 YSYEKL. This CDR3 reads CASSQEVADRAYEQYF. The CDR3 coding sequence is TGCGCCAGCAGCCAAGAGGTCGCGGACCGAGCCTACGAGCAGTACTTC.

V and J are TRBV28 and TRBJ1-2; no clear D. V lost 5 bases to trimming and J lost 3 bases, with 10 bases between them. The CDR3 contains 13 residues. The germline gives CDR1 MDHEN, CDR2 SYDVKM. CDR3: CASSQERDYGYTF. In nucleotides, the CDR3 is TGTGCCAGCAGTCAGGAGAGGGACTATGGCTACACCTTC.

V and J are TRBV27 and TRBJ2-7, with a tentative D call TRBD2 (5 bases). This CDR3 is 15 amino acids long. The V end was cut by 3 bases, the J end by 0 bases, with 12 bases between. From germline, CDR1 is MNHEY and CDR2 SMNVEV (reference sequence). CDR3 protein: CASSFRGGSSYEQYF. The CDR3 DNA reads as TGTGCCAGCAGTTTCCGGGGTGGAAGCTCCTACGAGCAGTACTTC.

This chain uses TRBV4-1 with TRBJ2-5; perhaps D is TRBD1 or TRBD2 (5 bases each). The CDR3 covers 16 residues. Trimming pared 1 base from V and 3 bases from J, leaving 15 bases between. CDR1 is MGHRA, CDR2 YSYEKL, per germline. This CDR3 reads CASSQVPGMGEETQYF. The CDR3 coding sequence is TGCGCCAGCAGCCAAGTACCAGGGATGGGAGAAGAGACCCAGTACTTC.

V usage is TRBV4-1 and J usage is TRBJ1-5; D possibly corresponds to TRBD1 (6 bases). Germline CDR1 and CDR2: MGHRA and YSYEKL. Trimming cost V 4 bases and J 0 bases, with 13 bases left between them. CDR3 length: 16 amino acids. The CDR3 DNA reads TGCGCCAGCAGCCCCCGGACAGTTAATAGCAATCAGCCCCAGCATTTT. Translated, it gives CASSPRTVNSNQPQHF.

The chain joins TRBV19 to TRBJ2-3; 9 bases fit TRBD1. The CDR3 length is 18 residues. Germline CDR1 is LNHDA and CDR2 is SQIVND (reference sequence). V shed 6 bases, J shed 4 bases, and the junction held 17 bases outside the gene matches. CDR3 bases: TGTGCCAGTAGCCCACGGGGACAGGGTAATGGAGTTTCAGATACGCAGTATTTT. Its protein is CASSPRGQGNGVSDTQYF.

The chain's CDR3 is CASSLDSIYEQYF. DNA for the CDR3: TGTGCCAGCAGCCTCGACTCGATCTACGAGCAGTACTTC. The chain is built from TRBV7-9 and TRBJ2-7, with D hard to call. From germline, CDR1 is SEHNR and CDR2 FQNEAQ (reference sequence). The CDR3 covers 13 residues. V was trimmed by 5 bases and J by 3 bases, leaving 11 bases between them.

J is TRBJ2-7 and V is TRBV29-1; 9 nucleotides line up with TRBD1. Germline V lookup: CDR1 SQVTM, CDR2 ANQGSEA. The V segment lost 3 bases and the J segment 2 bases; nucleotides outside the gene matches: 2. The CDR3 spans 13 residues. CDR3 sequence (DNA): TGCAGCGTTGAGGGACAGGGAACCTACGAGCAGTACTTC. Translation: CSVEGQGTYEQYF.

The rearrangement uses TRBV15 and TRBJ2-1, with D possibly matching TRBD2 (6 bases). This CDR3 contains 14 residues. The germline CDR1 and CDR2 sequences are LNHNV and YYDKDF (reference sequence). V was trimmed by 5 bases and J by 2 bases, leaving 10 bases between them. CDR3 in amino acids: CATSGGIAYNEQFF. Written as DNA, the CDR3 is TGTGCCACCAGCGGAGGGATAGCCTACAATGAGCAGTTCTTC.

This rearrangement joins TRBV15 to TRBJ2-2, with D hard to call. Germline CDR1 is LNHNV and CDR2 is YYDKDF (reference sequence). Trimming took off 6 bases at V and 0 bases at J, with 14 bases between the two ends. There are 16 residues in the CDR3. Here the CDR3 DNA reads TGTGCCACCAGAACTCGACCCAACGCGAACACCGGGGAGCTGTTTTTT. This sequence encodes CATRTRPNANTGELFF.

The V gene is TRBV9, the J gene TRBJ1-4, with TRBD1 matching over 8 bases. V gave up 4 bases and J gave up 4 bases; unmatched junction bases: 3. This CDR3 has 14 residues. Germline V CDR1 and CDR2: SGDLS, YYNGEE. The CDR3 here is CASSRTGLNEKLFF. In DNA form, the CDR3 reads TGTGCCAGCAGCCGGACAGGGCTTAATGAAAAACTGTTTTTT.

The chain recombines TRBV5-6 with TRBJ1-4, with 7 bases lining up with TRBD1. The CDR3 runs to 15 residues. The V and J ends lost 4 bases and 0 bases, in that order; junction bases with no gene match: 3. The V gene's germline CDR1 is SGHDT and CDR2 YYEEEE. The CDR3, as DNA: TGTGCCAGCAGCATAGGACAGGCAACTAATGAAAAACTGTTTTTT. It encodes CASSIGQATNEKLFF.

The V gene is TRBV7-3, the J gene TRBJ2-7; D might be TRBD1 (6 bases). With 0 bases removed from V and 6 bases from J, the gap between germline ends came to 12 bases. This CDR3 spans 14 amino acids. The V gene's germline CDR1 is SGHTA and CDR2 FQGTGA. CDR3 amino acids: CASSLTLTGSEQYF. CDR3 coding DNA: TGTGCCAGCAGCTTAACCCTAACAGGGTCCGAGCAGTACTTC.

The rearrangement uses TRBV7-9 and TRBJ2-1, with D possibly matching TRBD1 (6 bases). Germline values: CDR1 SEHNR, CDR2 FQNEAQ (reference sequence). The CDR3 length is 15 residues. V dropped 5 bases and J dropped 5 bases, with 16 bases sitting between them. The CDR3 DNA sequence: TGTGCCAGCAGCCCCCCCCTACAGGGTAACAATGAGCAGTTCTTC. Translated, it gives CASSPPLQGNNEQFF.

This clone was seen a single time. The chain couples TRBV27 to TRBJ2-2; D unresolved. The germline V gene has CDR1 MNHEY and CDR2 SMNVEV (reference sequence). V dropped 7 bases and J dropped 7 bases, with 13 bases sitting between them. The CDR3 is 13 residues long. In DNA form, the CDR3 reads TGTGCCAGCACCTTGAATGAGAACGGGGAGCTGTTTTTT. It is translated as CASTLNENGELFF.